One TCR beta chain is described in this entry. Its binding antigen is unknown. Base qualities are not recorded, but no much larger clone differs from it by a single base. Library preparation was by the immunoSEQ multiplex PCR assay. A mixture of 60 forward primers for TCR Vbeta segments and 13 reverse primers for TCR Jbeta segments was used in the multiplex PCR. The CDR3 region of rearranged TCR beta genes was amplified from genomic DNA with a multiplex PCR assay. Amplified TCR beta libraries were sequenced as 87-base-pair reads on the Illumina HiSeq System. Turning to the authors' computational methods: A later analysis tallied some 79 million unique TCR beta chains across the approximately 670 repertoires, and approximately 9.9 million of those chains were shared by two or more donors. To remove PCR and sequencing errors, raw reads were error-corrected and collapsed into unique sequences using a nearest-neighbor algorithm that merged closely related sequences. Alignment of CDR3 sequences to IMGT reference sequences was used to assign V, D and J gene segments. For a sequence to be retained, at least a six-nucleotide match to both a V gene segment and a J gene segment was required. Rearrangements were called productive when the CDR3 lacked stop codons and stayed in frame with V and J; all others were non-productive. CDR3 was defined according to IMGT convention as the region running from the second conserved V-encoded cysteine to the conserved J-encoded phenylalanine. In an earlier analysis of approximately 590 of the donors, sequences lacking an unambiguous match to a single V gene segment were excluded. An earlier analysis of some 610 of the donors called V segments functional above 56.7% productive rearrangements and segregating when the between-donor standard deviation exceeded 5%. A statistical classification framework was built for diagnosing cytomegalovirus status from the catalog of TCR beta chain sequences. V and J gene assignment, in a later analysis, came from comparing TCR nucleotide sequences with IMGT/GENE-DB human TR gene sequences. In a later analysis, CDR3 sequences and most-parsimonious VDJ recombination scenarios were assigned using the TCRdist pipeline. In a later analysis, each TCR beta chain was defined by its CDR3 amino acid sequence together with its V-gene family, and reads without a unique V-gene family were excluded. As a way to deal with suspected cross-contamination and a sequencing artifact, a later analysis dropped 450 to 700 nucleotide sequences that were highly shared and had low generation probability. For each public chain, a later analysis derived a clonal expansion index from normalized ranks of inferred template counts within each repertoire. In a later analysis, generation probabilities were computed with a VDJ recombination model fitted to out-of-frame rearrangements, and the resulting probabilities were checked against IGoR. In a later analysis, hypergeometric tests were used to score TCR-TCR, TCR-HLA and TCR-CMV co-occurrence, with a repertoire-size bias correction applied to TCR pairs. False discovery rates were estimated in a later analysis by permuting HLA or CMV assignments 20 times. In a later analysis, co-occurring TCRs were grouped with DBSCAN, and TCRdist sequence similarity was added when clustering was performed within HLA-allele-positive subsets. Co-occurrence clustering excluded repertoires with fewer than 30,000 or more than 120,000 public chains, plus five with anomalous nucleotide sharing. TCRdb limited this immuneACCESS table to in-frame rearrangements with V and J called. A share of clones is missing; checked studies link under half to unresolved V genes, and the rest is unexplained. V, J and clone size are taken as reported in that table, and D and trimming were inferred from the DNA itself. The sample table contains roughly 120,000 clones; only one count was recorded for about 76% of them. The ten largest clonotypes hold roughly 13% of the sample.

CDR1 and CDR2 are drawn from the germline V gene (reference sequence): LNHDA, SQIVND. Including the terminal cysteine and phenylalanine, the CDR3 comprises 12 residues. The retained sequence is limited to the CDR3, 36 bases, with the frame set at the first base. V drops 1 base and J drops 3 bases, leaving 4 bases in between. In total, 500 to 700 healthy bone marrow donors made up the cohort. At the time of sampling, all cohort members were nominally healthy, though unrecorded immune exposures were likely present. The donor tested CMV seropositive, placing the donor among the 289 seropositive members of the cohort. Every donor gave a peripheral blood sample, and the peripheral blood mononuclear cells from that sample were used for TCR beta sequencing. The Qiagen DNeasy Blood Extraction Kit was used to extract genomic DNA from the blood cell samples. The record originates from a study of cytomegalovirus exposure and HLA in healthy donors (dated by TCRdb to the late 2010s). Some background on the complete study: An earlier analysis of several hundred of the donors reported approximately 270 Gb of sequence data and 117 million unique TCR beta sequences from 150 million to 200 million T cells. An early release that covered more than 550 HLA-typed donors contained about 300 gigabases of sequencing data and 65 million to 100 million unique TCR sequences. Among the roughly 410 genotyped donors, roughly 80% belonged to the genetic ancestry cluster associated with self-reported Caucasian donors. The aim of the study was to test whether cataloging public T cell receptors could identify signatures of past pathogen exposure. Using immunosequencing, the study profiled T cell repertoires from 550 to 750 subjects and related those repertoires to cytomegalovirus serostatus. In addition to the first cohort of 666 subjects, a separate validation cohort of approximately 130 different subjects was used. The study combined high-throughput TCR immunosequencing, statistical association of individual TCRs with disease status, and machine learning to predict cytomegalovirus infection status. A later analysis re-analyzed previously published TCR beta repertoires from 650 to 800 donors and added high-resolution HLA genotyping to study TCR occurrence patterns. Rather than drawing on any new phenotypic data, the later analysis identified candidate immune exposures from TCR beta sequences and the way those sequences occurred across donors. To decide whether each TCR beta V gene segment behaved as functional or pseudogenic, an earlier analysis of some 570 of the donors relied on high-throughput TCR beta sequencing. Donor age, sex, ethnicity and CMV serostatus were compiled alongside the repertoire data. A later genetic analysis used genome-wide SNP genotypes for about 60% of the roughly 670 donors, treating that subset as a discovery cohort. Every repertoire in the discovery cohort had been generated on one and the same sequencing platform. HLA typing covered class I and class II loci at four-digit resolution. The number of donors typed differed by locus, with about 629-630 for A, B, C, DRB1 and DQB1, roughly 550 for DQA1, 606 for DPA1, and 472 for DPB1. Roughly 5 DR-DQ haplotypes were handled as single units for association and clustering because linkage in the cohort was strong. Among approximately 370 genotyped donors of the cohort, an average of roughly 230,000 unique TCR beta nucleotide sequences was sequenced per donor, of which 15% to 20% were non-productive.

Beyond this particular receptor, the publication reports: An earlier analysis of approximately 600 of the donors showed that most TCR beta V segments appeared in productive rearrangements either about 87% or about 30% of the time, which broadly matched IMGT annotations. Most CMV-associated TCR beta chains appeared to be HLA-restricted in a later analysis, and the HLA associations seemed to be driven largely by CMV exposure. A total of 150 or so TCR beta chains were listed by the study as associated with cytomegalovirus. While some public TCRs were present in many individuals, most TCR sequences turned up only very rarely across donors. Because the 87-base-pair reads could not distinguish some IMGT-functional V segments, including TRBV6-2 and TRBV6-3, those segments were excluded. A further reported finding was that TCR beta sequences accurately predicted the HLA-A and HLA-B alleles for most subjects in the first cohort. A later analysis associated 16,951 TCR beta sequences with specific HLA alleles at a false discovery rate of 0.05. Because some donors lacked HLA typing at each locus, the association tests relied only on the typed subset. Linkage disequilibrium might explain the correlated functional status among segregating V segments, but an unknown experimental factor could not be ruled out. A group of highly shared sequence variants was considered likely to be a technical artifact of the sequencing pipeline. Assigning TCR associations to individual alleles was difficult when HLA alleles, especially DR and DQ, strongly co-occurred. In both the original and validation cohorts, the classifier was reported to diagnose cytomegalovirus status with high specificity and sensitivity. In a later analysis, TCR association rates were found to vary across HLA loci, with the most associated TCRs seen for DRB1 alleles and the fewest for HLA-C alleles. The presence/absence analyses assumed that sequencing depth was roughly uniform across donors, and that assumption may not be true. Because counts were too low, more than 15 rarely observed V segments, including chromosome 9 orphons, were excluded from the earlier analysis of several hundred of the donors. Several of the top co-occurrence clusters appeared to be linked to parvovirus B19, influenza, CMV and Epstein-Barr virus, according to a later analysis. In this cohort, only TCR beta chains were sequenced, and detectable features were limited by the absence of alpha or paired-chain data. V-gene and J-gene trimming of TCR beta chains was associated with a missense DCLRE1C variant in a later genetic analysis, and the association was replicated in an independent cohort. In vitro tests confirmed that a few of the cytomegalovirus-associated TCR beta chains recognize cytomegalovirus antigens. For the cohort, immune exposure information was limited to CMV serostatus. In a later analysis, HLA-associated TCR beta chains were found to be more clonally expanded and to have lower generation probabilities than equally common non-associated chains. Compared with the roughly 700-donor mean, donors in an Asian-associated ancestry cluster had fewer N-insertions in productive TCRs, according to a later genetic analysis. The authors suggested that the approach could potentially be generalized to other disease states and immunological phenotypes.

Sequencing used PBMCs. This sequence uses TRBV19 and TRBJ2-7, with the D gene too uncertain to name. The origin of this receptor is a woman aged 60 to 75 in good health and CMV-seropositive. The sequence in DNA is TGTGCCAGTAGTATAGGAGGCTACGAGCAGTACTTC. The resulting protein is CASSIGGYEQYF. Here the CDR3 is joined to the reference TRBV19 and TRBJ2-7 genes, and the full variable domain is: DGGITQSPKYLFRKEGQNVTLSCEQNLNHDAMYWYRQDPGQGLRLIYYSQIVNDFQKGDIAEGYSVSREKKESFPLTVTSAQKNPTAFYLCASSIGGYEQYFGPGTRLTVT.